The T cell receptor beta chain under discussion was sequenced for a study of blood T cells in healthy people across ages. The use of a sample-barcoded 5' primer and a J-beta primer mix characterized a second PCR of about 6 to 12 cycles. TCRdb fed the 5' RACE reads into MiXCR, producing one record per CDR3 protein. The sample includes 980,000 or so distinct CDR3 sequences, roughly 43% seen only once; the top ten take around 15%. The sample holds a few counts of this clonotype. CDR1 is MNHEY and CDR2 is SVGAGI in the germline V gene. CDR3 length: 15 residues. V lost 6 bases, J lost 3 bases, and 17 bases lay in between.

Sequencing was performed on blood. The receptor's source is a man younger than 40 in good health. V and J are TRBV6-5 and TRBJ1-2; a weak D match, TRBD1 (5 bases). The CDR3 DNA reads as TGTGCCAGCAGCCGACAGCCCAATAATGACTATGGCTACACCTTC. Amino acids: CASSRQPNNDYGYTF.